These 11 T cell receptor beta chains share one sample of origin, sequenced in a study of PD-L1 blockade in urothelial cancer. Clones were sequenced by immunoSEQ multiplex PCR, and TCRdb holds only the in-frame ones, with some missing. The repertoire has roughly 45,000 clones, approximately 90% of them found once; the top ten carry around an eighth. The sequencing used PBMCs, collected around atezolizumab (anti-PD-L1) treatment. Receptors were obtained from a woman aged 55-69 years with urothelial cancer.

The chain carries TRBV4-3 and TRBJ1-5; D call uncertain. Germline values: CDR1 LGHNA, CDR2 YSLEER. Trimming left V 2 bases short and J 11 bases short, with 13 bases between. This CDR3 contains 13 residues. The CDR3 DNA sequence: TGCGCCAGCAGCCAAAGTCGCCACAACGCCCAGCATTTT. It codes for CASSQSRHNAQHF.

The chain has TRBV5-1 and TRBJ2-7; 8 bases line up with TRBD2. V gave up 1 base and J gave up 3 bases; unmatched junction bases: 3. From germline, CDR1 is SGHRS and CDR2 YFSETQ. The CDR3 totals 14 residues. The CDR3 sequence: CASSLSSGRYEQYF. CDR3 coding DNA: TGCGCCAGCAGCTTGTCTAGCGGGCGCTACGAGCAGTACTTC. The whole variable domain, filled in from reference TRBV5-1 and TRBJ2-7, reads KAGVTQTPRYLIKTRGQQVTLSCSPISGHRSVSWYQQTPGQGLQFLFEYFSETQRNKGNFPGRFSGRQFSNSRSEMNVSTLELGDSALYLCASSLSSGRYEQYFGPGTRLTVT.

J is TRBJ2-1 and V is TRBV9; D may be TRBD2 (6 bases). This CDR3 region has 16 residues. CDR1 is SGDLS and CDR2 is YYNGEE in the germline V gene. V was shortened by 0 bases and J by 3 bases, with 13 bases between the two germline ends. The CDR3 protein is CASSVDGGTFYNEQFF. As DNA, the CDR3 is TGTGCCAGCAGCGTAGATGGCGGGACTTTCTACAATGAGCAGTTCTTC. Full variable domain (missing parts from reference TRBV9 and TRBJ2-1): DSGVTQTPKHLITATGQRVTLRCSPRSGDLSVYWYQQSLDQGLQFLIQYYNGEERAKGNILERFSAQQFPDLHSELNLSSLELGDSALYFCASSVDGGTFYNEQFFGPGTRLTVL.

The rearrangement joins TRBV20-1 to TRBJ1-1, with D possibly TRBD1 on 5 matching bases. Trimming stripped 5 bases from V and 6 bases from J, with 10 bases between. CDR1 and CDR2 (germline): DFQATT, SNEGSKA (reference sequence). This CDR3 comprises 11 residues. CDR3 loop: CSAAGTSEAFF. DNA for the CDR3: TGCAGTGCTGCGGGGACGTCTGAAGCTTTCTTT.

This clone was counted once. The chain has TRBV2 and TRBJ2-7; possible D gene TRBD1, 6 bases. V was trimmed by 6 bases and J by 4 bases, leaving 16 bases between them. The CDR3 loop spans 14 amino acids. Germline CDR1 and CDR2: SNHLY and FYNNEI. Here the CDR3 reads CASRSRGHQYEQYF. Here the CDR3 DNA reads TGTGCCAGCAGATCCCGGGGACACCAATACGAGCAGTACTTC.

The CDR3 sequence is CASRVTGGLEQYF. CDR3 sequence (DNA): TGTGCCAGCAGGGTGACAGGGGGTCTCGAGCAGTACTTC. The gene calls are TRBV27 and TRBJ2-7, with TRBD1 identical over 9 bases. The CDR3 has 13 amino acids. With V trimmed by 6 bases and J by 6 bases, 6 bases remained unmatched. Germline V gene sequence: CDR1 MNHEY, CDR2 SMNVEV (reference sequence).

For the CDR3, the DNA is TGCGCCAGCAGCATGGGGGACTATACAGCCCAAGAGACCCAGTACTTC. Its translation: CASSMGDYTAQETQYF. The chain employs TRBV5-1 and TRBJ2-5; TRBD2 aligns across 7 bases. CDR3 length: 16 amino acids. Per the germline V gene, CDR1 is SGHRS and CDR2 is YFSETQ. V shed 4 bases and J 1 base; nucleotides not matched to a gene: 10.

J is TRBJ2-3 and V is TRBV2; 8 bases match TRBD2. V shed 4 bases and J 4 bases; nucleotides not matched to a gene: 10. The V gene's germline CDR1 is SNHLY and CDR2 FYNNEI. The CDR3 loop spans 16 amino acids. CDR3 sequence reads: CASSVEREIGADTQYF. DNA for the CDR3: TGTGCCAGCAGTGTAGAGCGGGAGATTGGCGCAGATACGCAGTATTTT.

For the CDR3, the DNA is TGTGCCAGCAGCGTGACAGGGGGGTGGAGGGCTAATGAAAAACTGTTTTTT. It translates to CASSVTGGWRANEKLFF. This rearrangement joins TRBV9 to TRBJ1-4; 9 nucleotides line up with TRBD1. CDR1 is SGDLS, CDR2 YYNGEE, per germline. The J segment lost 3 bases and the V segment lost 2 bases, leaving 8 bases of the junction unmatched. The CDR3 contains 17 residues.

J is TRBJ1-1 and V is TRBV2; 7 bases are a match to TRBD1. This CDR3 region has 16 residues. The germline V gene encodes CDR1 SNHLY and CDR2 FYNNEI. V lost 6 bases to trimming and J lost 1 base; unmatched junction nucleotides: 11. The CDR3 nucleotides are TGTGCCAGCAGGAAAACGACAGGGTGGTGGAACACTGAAGCTTTCTTT. Protein product: CASRKTTGWWNTEAFF. The full variable domain, completed using reference TRBV2 and TRBJ1-1, is EPEVTQTPSHQVTQMGQEVILRCVPISNHLYFYWYRQILGQKVEFLVSFYNNEISEKSEIFDDQFSVERPDGSNFTLKIRSTKLEDSAMYFCASRKTTGWWNTEAFFGQGTRLTVV.

This chain connects TRBV9 to TRBJ2-2; D perhaps matches TRBD2 (6 bases). Between the trimmed V and J ends, which lost 0 bases and 0 bases, there was a span of 6 bases. This CDR3 is built from 15 residues. The germline V gene encodes CDR1 SGDLS and CDR2 YYNGEE. The DNA of the CDR3 is TGTGCCAGCAGCGTAGCGGGAGCGAACACCGGGGAGCTGTTTTTT. This encodes CASSVAGANTGELFF. The full variable domain, completed using reference TRBV9 and TRBJ2-2, is DSGVTQTPKHLITATGQRVTLRCSPRSGDLSVYWYQQSLDQGLQFLIQYYNGEERAKGNILERFSAQQFPDLHSELNLSSLELGDSALYFCASSVAGANTGELFFGEGSRLTVL.